The T cell receptor (beta chain) described here comes from a study of shared clonotypes between healthy human individuals (TCRdb year 2020). Concerning the study at large: The cohort included a few men and two women between 18 and 49 years of age. The study deeply sequenced blood TCR repertoires of about 5 healthy adults to estimate repertoire size and the extent of clonotype sharing between individuals. Libraries were prepared and TCR repertoires were sequenced by different laboratories using diverse techniques, in order to increase sequencing depth and limit assay-specific biases. Each donor's leukapheresis produced roughly between about 0.85 and 10 billion PBMCs. Per donor, three plates each were used for CD4 naive and CD4 memory, two for CD8 naive, and one for CD8 memory. What the research found in general, with its limitations: Sampling was limited to blood, and TCR repertoires in tissue likely differ from TCR repertoires in blood. Higher generation probabilities were observed for clonotypes shared by all four sorted-subset donors than for non-shared clonotypes. Naive subsets generally had larger estimated clonotype richness than memory subsets. The genetic and exposure-history diversity represented was limited by the small number of donors. Roughly 5% of naive CD4, 3.5% of naive CD8, about 2.4% of memory CD4, and 0.4% of memory CD8 clonotypes were shared across several donors. Rarefaction of sorted-subset datasets indicated incomplete sequencing despite the large sequencing depth. Pairwise subsampling indicated that sequencing depth was expected to affect the degree of clonotype sharing among donors.

Donors were healthy HIV-negative adults with no recently reported acute infections or vaccinations. Only Caucasian adults living in Nashville, Tennessee, USA were represented among the donors. CD4+ T cells were enriched by magnetic negative selection, after which naive cells were positively selected on CD45RA and the negative fraction was taken as the memory subset. After blood collection by leukapheresis, PBMCs were isolated using Ficoll-Histopaque density gradient centrifugation and then cryopreserved in the vapor phase of liquid nitrogen. Analytical flow cytometry was used to check the purity and quantity of each magnetically sorted T cell population. Each sorted fraction had its genomic DNA isolated and then quantified by UV absorbance on a Nanodrop 2000c. Using the deep immunoSEQ assay, TCR CDR3 regions were amplified from genomic DNA by multiplex PCR. For each cell subset, the extracted genomic DNA was distributed evenly across all wells of several immunoSEQ 96-well plates, and each plate served as one replicate. For sorted subsets, approximately 210 ng genomic DNA, equal to 30,000 to 35,000 T cell genomes, was loaded into each replicate PCR. The purified libraries were quantified using a Qubit 3.0 fluorometer, sized with a Bioanalyzer 2100, and then quantified again using the KAPA Library Quantification kit. A separate single-read 150-cycle Illumina NextSeq 550 flow cell was used to sequence each immunoSEQ 96-well plate. On the authors' methods: The immunoSEQ output contained only junctional sequences without quality scores, so filtering could not match that applied to full-length reads. Sequences were annotated with PyIR, a Python wrapper for IgBLAST v1.9, and V/J genes and CDR3 were assigned using IMGT germline references. Reads were removed for weak V/J assignments (E-value above 1e-6), missing CDR3, stop codons, out-of-frame junctions, or ambiguous translated residues. V3J clonotypes were defined as sequences sharing an identical inferred V gene, J gene, and CDR3 amino acid sequence. Percentage overlap between repertoires was calculated by dividing the number of shared unique clonotypes by the size of the smaller repertoire. Three approaches were used to assess repertoire richness: RTK rarefaction, the Chao1 estimator, and Recon v2.1 estimates of unobserved clonotypes. Generation probabilities for all TCRbeta clonotypes obtained by the gDNA method from several donors were computed using OLGA. TCRdb re-hosts the immuneACCESS table, in-frame sequences only. Its copies lack some clones; in the studies checked, an unresolved V gene accounts for under half of them, and the cause for the rest is not known. The V and J calls and clone size come from that table; D and trimming were worked out from the DNA. In all, the sample holds roughly 2.6 million clones, and around nine tenths of those were seen once. Clones ranked in the top ten supply roughly 0.14% of the sample.

Inclusive of the bounding cysteine and phenylalanine, the CDR3 is 17 residues long. Only the CDR3 region is kept as DNA, spanning 51 bases read in frame from base 1. The germline V and J ends show losses of 2 bases and 4 bases respectively, and no gene match explains 7 bases of the junction. The germline V gene gives CDR1 as LGHNT and CDR2 as FRNRAP. As concerns this clone: Its specific antigen is unknown. The record has no base qualities; no much larger clone is one base away.

The rearranged segments are TRBV12-5 and TRBJ2-3, and 12 bases in between align with TRBD2. This TCR was recovered from a young man in good health. Material: naive CD4+ T cells sorted from blood. The cell subset or site label, as the study defines it: CD45RA+ positively selected. The CDR3 region reads CASGLSRLAGAPDTQYF. The DNA reads as follows: TGTGCTAGTGGTTTGTCACGACTAGCGGGAGCTCCAGATACGCAGTATTTT.